This T cell receptor beta chain was obtained from a study of regulatory T cells in long-lasting Graves disease. Overall study results and limits: The number of shared public clonotypes was higher in persistent patients (2,741) than new patients (966).

This clonotype was counted between two and nine times. The antigen is not known. Germline values: CDR1 MNHNS, CDR2 SASEGT. The CDR3 is 17 amino acids. Trimming removed 1 base from V and 5 bases from J; junction bases left unmatched: 5. Library construction for TCR beta used iRepertoire HTBI primers and Arm-PCR of CDR3 regions. Each CDR3 protein is one row after TCRdb ran MiXCR on the multiplex PCR reads. The sample includes roughly 400,000 distinct CDR3 sequences, 15% to 20% of them seen just once. Time point: newly diagnosed GD, antithyroid drugs for less than 3 months. There was RNA extracted from PBMCs, and the TCR library was made from it. Each of the patients was recruited from an endocrinology department situated in Xi'an, China. These same data were also listed under a study on T cells in Graves' hyperthyroidism and ophthalmopathy. That report adds: HTBI primers were employed in a first-round RT-PCR of the TCR CDR3. Most clonotypes expanded in thyroid above 0.001 were likewise present in blood.

This TCR was sampled from a woman aged 18-29 years with Graves disease. The sample consisted of peripheral blood mononuclear cells (PBMCs), taken at new diagnosis, from a patient treated with antithyroid drugs. The V and J genes are TRBV6-1 and TRBJ2-1, with 13 positions matching TRBD2. CDR3 amino acids: CASSEEGGLAGNNEQFF. CDR3 nucleotides: TGTGCCAGCAGTGAAGAAGGGGGACTAGCGGGGAACAATGAGCAGTTCTTC.